The rows below give T cell receptor beta chains drawn from one sample of a study of radiotherapy plus CTLA-4 blockade in lung cancer. The method was immunoSEQ multiplex PCR; TCRdb's version includes in-frame clones alone and lacks a portion of them. This table has under 110,000 clones, 85% to 90% appearing once. The sample was peripheral blood, taken from a patient treated with radiotherapy plus ipilimumab. These receptors were collected from a human donor with non-small cell lung cancer that progressed on radiotherapy plus ipilimumab. Some clones in this sample may be carry-over from other donors' samples. CDR3s include the opening cysteine and the closing phenylalanine or tryptophan. Each record gives: V gene, clone size, D gene, J gene, CDR3 DNA, CDR3 protein. A D gene is named only where the DNA matches it firmly. Size is stated for part of the rows, as once, few or many counts, or as a class when the clone is expanded.

V gene: TRBV5-1; clone size: -; D gene: -; J gene: TRBJ2-1; CDR3 DNA: TGCGCCAGCAGGCTACTAGCCGGGAACCTAAATGAGCAGTTCTTC; CDR3 protein: CASRLLAGNLNEQFF
V gene: TRBV4-3; clone size: -; D gene: TRBD2; J gene: TRBJ2-7; CDR3 DNA: TGCGCCAGCAGCCCCGACCTAGCGGGCTCCTACGAGCAGTACTTC; CDR3 protein: CASSPDLAGSYEQYF
V gene: TRBV5-1; clone size: few; D gene: -; J gene: TRBJ1-2; CDR3 DNA: TGCGCCAGCAGCTCTAACCGAGAGGGAAACTATGGCTACACCTTC; CDR3 protein: CASSSNREGNYGYTF
V gene: TRBV25-1; clone size: -; D gene: -; J gene: TRBJ1-2; CDR3 DNA: TGTGCCAGCAGTGACGTTCGGGGGTCTAACTATGGCTACACCTTC; CDR3 protein: CASSDVRGSNYGYTF
V gene: TRBV19; clone size: -; D gene: -; J gene: TRBJ1-5; CDR3 DNA: TGTGCCAGTAGGGGGATTTATAGCAATCAGCCCCAGCATTTT; CDR3 protein: CASRGIYSNQPQHF
V gene: TRBV6-4; clone size: -; D gene: -; J gene: TRBJ1-6; CDR3 DNA: TGTGCCAGCAGTGACTTTTGTCCCCTCCACTTT; CDR3 protein: CASSDFCPLHF
V gene: TRBV6-4; clone size: few; D gene: -; J gene: TRBJ1-1; CDR3 DNA: TGTGCCAGCAGTGAAGGGGAAGGAAGGGCGAGTGAAGCTTTCTTT; CDR3 protein: CASSEGEGRASEAFF
V gene: TRBV20-1; clone size: -; D gene: -; J gene: TRBJ2-1; CDR3 DNA: TGCAGTGCTAAGGACCGCCATGAGCAGTTCTTC; CDR3 protein: CSAKDRHEQFF
V gene: TRBV6-1; clone size: -; D gene: TRBD1; J gene: TRBJ1-1; CDR3 DNA: TGTGCCAGCAGTTATCGACAGGGAAGAGCTGAAGCTTTCTTT; CDR3 protein: CASSYRQGRAEAFF
V gene: TRBV19; clone size: -; D gene: -; J gene: TRBJ2-1; CDR3 DNA: TGTGCCAGTAGTATAGCGAAGGGTGGATCCTACAATGAGCAGTTCTTC; CDR3 protein: CASSIAKGGSYNEQFF
V gene: TRBV9; clone size: once; D gene: TRBD1; J gene: TRBJ1-2; CDR3 DNA: TGTGCCAGCAGCGAACGGGACAGGGGTGGCTACACCTTC; CDR3 protein: CASSERDRGGYTF
V gene: TRBV9; clone size: -; D gene: -; J gene: TRBJ1-1; CDR3 DNA: TGTGCCAGCAGCGTAGACTGGGGGCAAGAGAACACTGAAGCTTTCTTT; CDR3 protein: CASSVDWGQENTEAFF
V gene: TRBV10-3; clone size: -; D gene: TRBD1; J gene: TRBJ1-4; CDR3 DNA: TGTGCCATCAGTGCGGCCAGGGGGCGCGGTAATGAAAAACTGTTTTTT; CDR3 protein: CAISAARGRGNEKLFF
V gene: TRBV7-9; clone size: -; D gene: -; J gene: TRBJ1-5; CDR3 DNA: TGTGCCAGCGGGACTGGCAATCAGCCCCAGCATTTT; CDR3 protein: CASGTGNQPQHF
V gene: TRBV6-1; clone size: -; D gene: -; J gene: TRBJ1-2; CDR3 DNA: TGTGCCAGCAGTGAAGGCCGGGAGTTTACCTATGGCTACACCTTC; CDR3 protein: CASSEGREFTYGYTF
V gene: TRBV5-1; clone size: -; D gene: TRBD2; J gene: TRBJ2-2; CDR3 DNA: TGCGCCAGCAGCTTGTTAGCGGGGTTGACTACCGGGGAGCTGTTTTTT; CDR3 protein: CASSLLAGLTTGELFF
V gene: TRBV29-1; clone size: -; D gene: TRBD2; J gene: TRBJ2-3; CDR3 DNA: TGCAGCGTTCGGACTAGCGGGGGGTTTACAGATACGCAGTATTTT; CDR3 protein: CSVRTSGGFTDTQYF
V gene: TRBV12-5; clone size: -; D gene: -; J gene: TRBJ1-5; CDR3 DNA: TGTGCTAGCTCTAGTGGTCAGCCCCAGCATTTT; CDR3 protein: CASSSGQPQHF
V gene: TRBV2; clone size: -; D gene: -; J gene: TRBJ1-1; CDR3 DNA: TGTGCCAGCAATGCCTTGTGGGGAGAGACCATAGAAGCTTTCTTT; CDR3 protein: CASNALWGETIEAFF
V gene: TRBV27; clone size: -; D gene: -; J gene: TRBJ2-7; CDR3 DNA: TGTGCCAGCAGTTTATCGGGGGCATTTTACGAGCAGTACTTC; CDR3 protein: CASSLSGAFYEQYF
V gene: TRBV5-6; clone size: -; D gene: TRBD1; J gene: TRBJ2-1; CDR3 DNA: TGTGCCAGCAGCTCGGACAGGGGGCGTGTGTTGGATGAGCAGTTCTTC; CDR3 protein: CASSSDRGRVLDEQFF
V gene: TRBV15; clone size: -; D gene: -; J gene: TRBJ2-5; CDR3 DNA: TGTGCCACCAGCAGAGATTGGGCAGGGGAAGAGACCCAGTACTTC; CDR3 protein: CATSRDWAGEETQYF
V gene: TRBV18; clone size: -; D gene: -; J gene: TRBJ2-7; CDR3 DNA: TGTGCCAGCTCACCACTGTCCTACGAGCAGTACTTC; CDR3 protein: CASSPLSYEQYF
V gene: TRBV13; clone size: -; D gene: -; J gene: TRBJ2-7; CDR3 DNA: TGTGCCAGCAGCTCATTAGCGGAAACCCCCTACGAGCAGTACTTC; CDR3 protein: CASSSLAETPYEQYF
V gene: TRBV19; clone size: -; D gene: -; J gene: TRBJ1-4; CDR3 DNA: TGTGCCAGTCGACAGAAGGCCAACTCTAATGAAAAACTGTTTTTT; CDR3 protein: CASRQKANSNEKLFF
V gene: TRBV4-3; clone size: few; D gene: TRBD1; J gene: TRBJ1-2; CDR3 DNA: TGCGCCAGCAGCCAACAATCCGGGACAGGGGGCGGCTACACCTTC; CDR3 protein: CASSQQSGTGGGYTF
V gene: TRBV13; clone size: once; D gene: -; J gene: TRBJ2-1; CDR3 DNA: TGTGCCAGCAGCGCAATTGATGAGCAGTTCTTC; CDR3 protein: CASSAIDEQFF
V gene: TRBV4-2; clone size: -; D gene: TRBD2; J gene: TRBJ2-7; CDR3 DNA: TGTGCCAGCAGCCAACGGGGGGTTAATAGAAACGAGCAGTACTTC; CDR3 protein: CASSQRGVNRNEQYF
V gene: TRBV4-1; clone size: -; D gene: TRBD1; J gene: TRBJ2-7; CDR3 DNA: TGCGCCAGCAGCTACCGGGACAGGGGGTTCGAGCAGTACTTC; CDR3 protein: CASSYRDRGFEQYF
V gene: TRBV27; clone size: -; D gene: -; J gene: TRBJ1-2; CDR3 DNA: TGTGCCAGCAGTCGTAGGCCCCCCTCTTATGGCTACACCTTC; CDR3 protein: CASSRRPPSYGYTF
V gene: TRBV18; clone size: -; D gene: TRBD1; J gene: TRBJ2-3; CDR3 DNA: TGTGCCAGCACCCCCAACAGGGGAACGCAGTATTTT; CDR3 protein: CASTPNRGTQYF
V gene: TRBV28; clone size: -; D gene: TRBD1; J gene: TRBJ1-2; CDR3 DNA: TGTGCCAGCAGTGTTCCGGGACAGGGCTATGGCTACACCTTC; CDR3 protein: CASSVPGQGYGYTF
V gene: TRBV14; clone size: -; D gene: -; J gene: TRBJ2-7; CDR3 DNA: TGTGCCAGCAGCCAAGTAGAGGGATTCTCCTACGAGCAGTACTTC; CDR3 protein: CASSQVEGFSYEQYF
V gene: TRBV28; clone size: -; D gene: TRBD2; J gene: TRBJ2-7; CDR3 DNA: TGTGCCAGCGGGGACTACTCCTACGAGCAGTACTTC; CDR3 protein: CASGDYSYEQYF
V gene: TRBV5-1; clone size: few; D gene: -; J gene: TRBJ2-7; CDR3 DNA: TGCGCCAGCAGCTGGACACAGGGAAGCACCTACGAGCAGTACTTC; CDR3 protein: CASSWTQGSTYEQYF
V gene: TRBV5-6; clone size: -; D gene: TRBD1; J gene: TRBJ1-5; CDR3 DNA: TGTGCCAGCAGCGATGGACAGGGAATTGGTCAGCCCCAGCATTTT; CDR3 protein: CASSDGQGIGQPQHF
V gene: TRBV7-2; clone size: -; D gene: TRBD1; J gene: TRBJ1-2; CDR3 DNA: TGTGCCAGCAGCTATGGACAGGGGAAGTGGGACTACACCTTC; CDR3 protein: CASSYGQGKWDYTF
V gene: TRBV7-9; clone size: -; D gene: TRBD1; J gene: TRBJ1-3; CDR3 DNA: TGTGCCAGCAGCTCCACAGGGGTCACTGGAAACACCATATATTTT; CDR3 protein: CASSSTGVTGNTIYF
V gene: TRBV7-9; clone size: -; D gene: -; J gene: TRBJ2-7; CDR3 DNA: TGTGCCAGCAGCTTAGTGGGCAGGACCTATACCTACGAGCAGTACTTC; CDR3 protein: CASSLVGRTYTYEQYF
V gene: TRBV10-3; clone size: -; D gene: TRBD2; J gene: TRBJ2-5; CDR3 DNA: TGTGCCTCAGGTAGCGGGGGACCCGGCCAAGAGACCCAGTACTTC; CDR3 protein: CASGSGGPGQETQYF
V gene: TRBV5-1; clone size: -; D gene: TRBD1; J gene: TRBJ2-1; CDR3 DNA: TGCGCCAGCACCTCTACAGGGGGCGAAAACAATGAGCAGTTCTTC; CDR3 protein: CASTSTGGENNEQFF
V gene: TRBV15; clone size: -; D gene: TRBD1; J gene: TRBJ2-5; CDR3 DNA: TGTGCCACCAGCAGAGGGGCAACAGGGGAGCAAGAGACCCAGTACTTC; CDR3 protein: CATSRGATGEQETQYF
V gene: TRBV7-2; clone size: -; D gene: -; J gene: TRBJ2-1; CDR3 DNA: TGTGCCAGCAGCTTAGCGGAGATCTCCTACAATGAGCAGTTCTTC; CDR3 protein: CASSLAEISYNEQFF
V gene: TRBV19; clone size: -; D gene: -; J gene: TRBJ1-1; CDR3 DNA: TGTGCCAGTAGTATAGGGCAGGGGTATACTGAAGCTTTCTTT; CDR3 protein: CASSIGQGYTEAFF
V gene: TRBV6-5; clone size: -; D gene: -; J gene: TRBJ1-1; CDR3 DNA: TGTGCCAGCAGTTATAATATGGGCCCTTTGAACACTGAAGCTTTCTTT; CDR3 protein: CASSYNMGPLNTEAFF
V gene: TRBV7-3; clone size: -; D gene: -; J gene: TRBJ2-1; CDR3 DNA: TGTGCCAGCAGCTTAAGTCTTGTACGTAACAATGAGCAGTTCTTC; CDR3 protein: CASSLSLVRNNEQFF
V gene: TRBV9; clone size: -; D gene: -; J gene: TRBJ1-5; CDR3 DNA: TGTGCCAGCAGCGTAGGACAGGCGCAGCCCCAGCATTTT; CDR3 protein: CASSVGQAQPQHF
V gene: TRBV11-1; clone size: -; D gene: -; J gene: TRBJ2-1; CDR3 DNA: TGTGCCAGCAGCCCCCAGATCGCTATTCGTGAGCAGTTCTTC; CDR3 protein: CASSPQIAIREQFF
V gene: TRBV28; clone size: -; D gene: TRBD1; J gene: TRBJ2-3; CDR3 DNA: TGTGCCAGCAGTTCCGGGACAGGCGTAGATACGCAGTATTTT; CDR3 protein: CASSSGTGVDTQYF
V gene: TRBV19; clone size: -; D gene: TRBD1; J gene: TRBJ2-7; CDR3 DNA: TGTGCCAGTAGTCCTCGGACAGGGATGAGCTCCTACGAGCAGTACTTC; CDR3 protein: CASSPRTGMSSYEQYF
V gene: TRBV11-1; clone size: -; D gene: -; J gene: TRBJ2-7; CDR3 DNA: TGTGCCAGCAGCCCAGAGGGGGGGGACTACGAGCAGTACTTC; CDR3 protein: CASSPEGGDYEQYF
V gene: TRBV2; clone size: -; D gene: -; J gene: TRBJ2-7; CDR3 DNA: TGTGCCAGCGTAGGGGGGTCCTCCTACGAGCAGTACTTC; CDR3 protein: CASVGGSSYEQYF
V gene: TRBV2; clone size: -; D gene: -; J gene: TRBJ1-6; CDR3 DNA: TGTGCCAGCTCCCCTTTCGCGATGGATAATTCACCCCTCCACTTT; CDR3 protein: CASSPFAMDNSPLHF
V gene: TRBV7-7; clone size: -; D gene: TRBD2; J gene: TRBJ2-1; CDR3 DNA: TGTGCTAGCAGCACACGCGGGGGGGCAGGGGATGAGCAGTTCTTC; CDR3 protein: CASSTRGGAGDEQFF